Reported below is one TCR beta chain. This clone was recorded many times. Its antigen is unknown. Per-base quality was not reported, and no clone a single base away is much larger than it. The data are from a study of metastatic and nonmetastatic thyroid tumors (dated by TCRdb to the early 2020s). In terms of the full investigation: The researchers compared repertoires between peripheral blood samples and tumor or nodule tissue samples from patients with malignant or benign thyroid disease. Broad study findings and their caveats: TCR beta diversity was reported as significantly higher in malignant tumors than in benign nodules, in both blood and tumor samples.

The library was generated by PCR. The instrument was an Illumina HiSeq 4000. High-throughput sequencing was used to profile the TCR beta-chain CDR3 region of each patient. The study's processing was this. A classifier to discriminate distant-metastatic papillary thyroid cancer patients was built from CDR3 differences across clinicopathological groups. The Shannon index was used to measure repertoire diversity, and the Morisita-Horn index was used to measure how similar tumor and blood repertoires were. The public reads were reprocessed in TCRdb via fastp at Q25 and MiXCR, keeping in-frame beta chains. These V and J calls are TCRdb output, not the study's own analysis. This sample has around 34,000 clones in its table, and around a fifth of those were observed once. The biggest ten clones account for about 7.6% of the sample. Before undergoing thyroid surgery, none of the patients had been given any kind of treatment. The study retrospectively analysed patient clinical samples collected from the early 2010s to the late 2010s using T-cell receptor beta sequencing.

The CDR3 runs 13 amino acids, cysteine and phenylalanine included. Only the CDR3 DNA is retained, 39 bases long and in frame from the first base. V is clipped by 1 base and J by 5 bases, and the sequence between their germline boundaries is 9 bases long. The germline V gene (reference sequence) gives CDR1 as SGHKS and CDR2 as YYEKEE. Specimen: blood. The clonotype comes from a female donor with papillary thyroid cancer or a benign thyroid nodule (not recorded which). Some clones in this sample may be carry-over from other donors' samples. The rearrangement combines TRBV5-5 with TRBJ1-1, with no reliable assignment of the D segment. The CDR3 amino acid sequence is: CASSLNDGTEAFF. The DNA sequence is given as TGTGCCAGCAGCTTGAACGACGGGACTGAAGCTTTCTTT.